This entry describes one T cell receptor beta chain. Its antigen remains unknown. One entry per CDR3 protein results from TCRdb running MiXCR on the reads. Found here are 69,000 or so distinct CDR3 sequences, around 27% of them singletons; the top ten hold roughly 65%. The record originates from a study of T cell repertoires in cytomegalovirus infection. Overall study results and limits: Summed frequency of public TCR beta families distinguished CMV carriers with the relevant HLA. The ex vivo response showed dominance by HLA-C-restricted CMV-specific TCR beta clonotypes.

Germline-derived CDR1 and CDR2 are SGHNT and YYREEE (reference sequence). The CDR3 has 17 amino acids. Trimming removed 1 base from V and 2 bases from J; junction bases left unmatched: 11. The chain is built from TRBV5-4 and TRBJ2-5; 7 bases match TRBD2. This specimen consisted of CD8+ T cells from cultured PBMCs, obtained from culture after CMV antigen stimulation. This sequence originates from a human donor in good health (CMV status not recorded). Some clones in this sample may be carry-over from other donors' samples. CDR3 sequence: CASSLHQGLGSQETQYF. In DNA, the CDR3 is TGTGCCAGCAGCTTGCACCAAGGACTAGGATCGCAAGAGACCCAGTACTTC.